The 11 T cell receptor beta chains presented below share a single source sample, sequenced in a study of T-cell memory formation after mild COVID-19. TCRdb reanalysed the 5' RACE reads using MiXCR and keeps one entry per CDR3 protein. The sample contains about 470,000 distinct CDR3 sequences, around 25% of which appear only once. Source material: PBMCs or a T cell subset sorted from them (not recorded which). These receptors were obtained from an adult woman who had mild COVID-19 (a few samples of this study predate the infection). Cell type and time point are not known.

The V and J genes are TRBV20-1 and TRBJ2-3, with D perhaps TRBD2 (7 bases). This CDR3 region has 15 residues. Trimming removed 2 bases at V and 3 bases at J, with 15 bases between. Per germline, CDR1 DFQATT and CDR2 SNEGSKA (reference sequence). In nucleotides, the CDR3 is TGCAGTGCTAGACCCACAGGGAGGGTGACAGATACGCAGTATTTT. It yields the protein CSARPTGRVTDTQYF.

The chain uses TRBV7-8 and TRBJ2-4, with 9 bases matching TRBD1. The trim removed 5 bases at V and 6 bases at J, leaving 8 bases unmatched. Per the germline V gene, CDR1 is SGHVS and CDR2 is FQNEAQ. This CDR3 has 15 residues. CDR3 protein: CASSPPGTGRNIQYF. The CDR3 bases are TGTGCCAGCAGCCCGCCGGGGACAGGGAGAAACATTCAGTACTTC.

In this sample, this clonotype turned up a few times. The rearrangement uses TRBV15 and TRBJ2-7; 10 bases are shared with TRBD1. CDR3 size: 17 residues. Germline values: CDR1 LNHNV, CDR2 YYDKDF (reference sequence). V lost 1 base and J lost 1; bases outside the gene matches: 7. CDR3 sequence reads: CATSRGTGQGSSYEQYF. The CDR3 DNA is TGTGCCACCAGCAGAGGGACGGGACAGGGGTCATCCTACGAGCAGTACTTC.

This chain uses TRBV5-6 with TRBJ2-1; 7 bases align to TRBD2. Trimming removed 0 bases from V and 6 bases from J; junction bases left unmatched: 6. CDR3 length: 15 amino acids. CDR1 is SGHDT and CDR2 is YYEEEE in the germline V gene. The CDR3 DNA follows: TGTGCCAGCAGCTTGGTTACTAGCGACAGCAATGAGCAGTTCTTC. Amino acids: CASSLVTSDSNEQFF.

In this sample, this clonotype turned up once. The chain uses TRBV7-2 and TRBJ2-1, with 7 bases that match TRBD2. The CDR3 is made up of 12 amino acids. V lost 5 bases and J lost 15; bases outside the gene matches: 10. The germline V gene encodes CDR1 SGHTA and CDR2 FQGNSA. CDR3 DNA sequence: TGTGCCAGCAGCAGAGGACTAGTGATTCCGTTCTTC. Its protein product is CASSRGLVIPFF.

The chain couples TRBV20-1 to TRBJ2-1; 14 bases are shared with TRBD2. The V segment lost 4 bases and the J segment 4 bases; nucleotides outside the gene matches: 6. The germline V gene has CDR1 DFQATT and CDR2 SNEGSKA (reference sequence). The CDR3 has 16 residues. DNA of the CDR3: TGCAGTGCTAAGGGACTAGCGGGAGACAGGTACAATGAGCAGTTCTTC. It translates to CSAKGLAGDRYNEQFF.

This clonotype was observed many times. Sequence at one end of the junction differs from germline and may be a read error. The rearrangement joins TRBV7-7 to TRBJ2-7; TRBD2 matches 13 bases. CDR1 SSHAT and CDR2 FNYEAQ come from the germline V gene (reference sequence). CDR3 length equals 13 residues. The DNA of the CDR3 is TGTGCTAGCAGCGATCCGGGACTAGCGGGATTAGTCTTC. This gives the protein CASSDPGLAGLVF.

The chain carries TRBV5-5 and TRBJ2-7; D gene unclear. The germline V gene encodes CDR1 SGHKS and CDR2 YYEKEE (reference sequence). The V and J ends lost 1 base and 2 bases respectively, with 7 bases between them. This CDR3 has 13 residues. The CDR3 spells CASSLRWTYEQYF. In nucleotides, the CDR3 is TGTGCCAGCAGCTTGAGATGGACCTACGAGCAGTACTTC.

This chain links TRBV13 with TRBJ2-7, with D possibly matching TRBD1 (6 bases). CDR1 and CDR2 (germline): PRHDT, FYEKMQ (reference sequence). With 3 bases removed from V and 6 bases from J, the gap between germline ends came to 18 bases. The CDR3 loop spans 15 amino acids. The CDR3 region has the DNA TGTGCCAGCAGCTTTTTTCGACAGGACCCCTCCGAGCAGTACTTC. It specifies CASSFFRQDPSEQYF.

The chain joins TRBV9 to TRBJ2-3, with TRBD2 identical over 7 bases. CDR3 length: 16 amino acids. Germline values: CDR1 SGDLS, CDR2 YYNGEE. The ends lost 0 bases at V and 1 base at J; junction bases unmatched: 5. The CDR3 sequence: CASSVESGGGTDTQYF. Here the CDR3 DNA reads TGTGCCAGCAGCGTAGAGTCGGGAGGTGGCACAGATACGCAGTATTTT.

The chain uses TRBV4-1 and TRBJ2-1, with 14 nucleotides matching TRBD2. Germline CDR1 MGHRA, CDR2 YSYEKL. V was pared by 4 bases and J by 4 bases, with 9 bases of the junction left unmatched. The CDR3 runs to 18 residues. The CDR3 sequence is CASSPRLAGGLIYNEQFF. The CDR3 region has the DNA TGCGCCAGCAGCCCTCGACTAGCGGGAGGGTTAATATACAATGAGCAGTTCTTC.